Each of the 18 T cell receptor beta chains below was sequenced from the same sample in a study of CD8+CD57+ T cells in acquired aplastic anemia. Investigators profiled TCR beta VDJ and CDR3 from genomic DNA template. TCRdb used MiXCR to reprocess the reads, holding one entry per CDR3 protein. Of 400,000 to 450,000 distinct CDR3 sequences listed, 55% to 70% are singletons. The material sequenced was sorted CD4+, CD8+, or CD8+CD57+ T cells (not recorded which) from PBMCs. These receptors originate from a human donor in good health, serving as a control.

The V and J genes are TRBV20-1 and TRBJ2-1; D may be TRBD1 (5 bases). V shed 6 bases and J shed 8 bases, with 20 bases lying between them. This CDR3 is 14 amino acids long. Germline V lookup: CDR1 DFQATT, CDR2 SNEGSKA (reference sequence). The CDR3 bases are TGCAGTGCAAACAAAGGACATCTCGACGATGAGCAGTTCTTC. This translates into CSANKGHLDDEQFF.

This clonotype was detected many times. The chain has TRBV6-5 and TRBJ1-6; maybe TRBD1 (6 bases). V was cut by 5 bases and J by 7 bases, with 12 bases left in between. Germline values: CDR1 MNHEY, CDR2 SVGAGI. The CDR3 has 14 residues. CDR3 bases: TGTGCCAGCAGTGGCCGACAGGTGAATTCACCCCTCCACTTT. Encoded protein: CASSGRQVNSPLHF.

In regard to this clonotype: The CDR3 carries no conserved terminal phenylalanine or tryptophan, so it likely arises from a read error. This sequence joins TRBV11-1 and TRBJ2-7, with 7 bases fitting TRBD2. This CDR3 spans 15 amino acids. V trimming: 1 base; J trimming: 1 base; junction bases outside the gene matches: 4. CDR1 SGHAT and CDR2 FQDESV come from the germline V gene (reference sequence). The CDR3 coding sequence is TGTGCCAGCAGCTTAGGGGAGGGCTATTCCTACGAGCAGTACCTC. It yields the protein CASSLGEGYSYEQYL.

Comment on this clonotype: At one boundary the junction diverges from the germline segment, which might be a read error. CDR3 loop: CASSLVGTGGTEAF. The CDR3 DNA follows: TGTGCCAGCAGCTTAGTGGGGACAGGTGGGACTGAAGCTTTC. The chain carries TRBV7-2 and TRBJ2-6; 8 bases map to TRBD1. The CDR3 loop spans 14 amino acids. CDR1 is SGHTA, CDR2 FQGNSA, per germline.

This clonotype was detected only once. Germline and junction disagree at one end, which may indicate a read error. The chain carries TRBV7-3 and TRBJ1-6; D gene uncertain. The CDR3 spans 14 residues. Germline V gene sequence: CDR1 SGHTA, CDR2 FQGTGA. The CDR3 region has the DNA TGTGCCAGCAGCTTAGCGGATACCGGGGAGCTGTTTTTTTTT. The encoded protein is CASSLADTGELFFF.

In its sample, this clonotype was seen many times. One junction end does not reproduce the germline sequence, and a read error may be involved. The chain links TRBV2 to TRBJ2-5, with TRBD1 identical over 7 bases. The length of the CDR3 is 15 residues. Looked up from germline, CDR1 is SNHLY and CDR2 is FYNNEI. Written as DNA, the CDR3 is TGTGCCAGCACATCCCGACAGGGCCACCAAGGGACCCAGTACTTC. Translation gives CASTSRQGHQGTQYF. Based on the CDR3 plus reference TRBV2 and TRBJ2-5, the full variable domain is EPEVTQTPSHQVTQMGQEVILRCVPISNHLYFYWYRQILGQKVEFLVSFYNNEISEKSEIFDDQFSVERPDGSNFTLKIRSTKLEDSAMYFCASTSRQGHQGTQYFGPGTRLLVL.

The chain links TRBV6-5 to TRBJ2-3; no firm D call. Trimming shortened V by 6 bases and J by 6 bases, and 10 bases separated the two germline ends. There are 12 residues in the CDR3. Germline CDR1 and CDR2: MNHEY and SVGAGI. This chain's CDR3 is CASSDDHDTQYF. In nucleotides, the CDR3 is TGTGCCAGCAGCGACGATCACGATACGCAGTATTTT.

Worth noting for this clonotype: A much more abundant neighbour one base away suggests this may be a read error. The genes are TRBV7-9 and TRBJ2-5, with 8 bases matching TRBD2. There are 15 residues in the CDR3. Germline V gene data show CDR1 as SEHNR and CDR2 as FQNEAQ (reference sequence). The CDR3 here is CASSQVGGGQGTQYF. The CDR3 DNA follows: TGTGCCAGCAGCCAAGTCGGCGGGGGGCAAGGGACCCAGTACTTC.

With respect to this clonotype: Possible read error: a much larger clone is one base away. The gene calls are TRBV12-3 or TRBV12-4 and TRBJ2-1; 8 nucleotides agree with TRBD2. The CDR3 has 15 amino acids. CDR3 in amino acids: CVSSLNSRGDNEQFF. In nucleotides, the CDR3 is TGTGTCAGCAGTTTAAACTCGCGGGGGGACAATGAGCAGTTCTTC.

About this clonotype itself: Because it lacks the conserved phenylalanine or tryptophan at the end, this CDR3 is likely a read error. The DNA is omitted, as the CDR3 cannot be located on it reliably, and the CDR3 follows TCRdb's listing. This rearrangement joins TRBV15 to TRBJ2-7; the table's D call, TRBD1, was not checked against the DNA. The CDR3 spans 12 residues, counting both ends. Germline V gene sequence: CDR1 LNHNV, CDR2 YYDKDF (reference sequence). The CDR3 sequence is CATRTGGFGIPY.

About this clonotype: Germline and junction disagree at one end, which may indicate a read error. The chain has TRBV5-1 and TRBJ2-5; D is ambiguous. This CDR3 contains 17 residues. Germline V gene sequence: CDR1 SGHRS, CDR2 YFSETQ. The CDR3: CASSMQLRLNQGETQYF. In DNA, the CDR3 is TGTGCCAGCAGCATGCAGCTGCGTCTGAACCAAGGGGAGACCCAGTACTTC.

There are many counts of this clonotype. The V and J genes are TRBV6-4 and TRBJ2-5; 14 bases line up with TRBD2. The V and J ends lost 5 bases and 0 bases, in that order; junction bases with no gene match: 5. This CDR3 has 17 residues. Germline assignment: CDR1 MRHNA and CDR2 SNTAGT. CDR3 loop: CASSSGTSGGHQETQYF. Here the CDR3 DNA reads TGTGCCAGCAGTTCCGGGACTAGCGGGGGACACCAAGAGACCCAGTACTTC.

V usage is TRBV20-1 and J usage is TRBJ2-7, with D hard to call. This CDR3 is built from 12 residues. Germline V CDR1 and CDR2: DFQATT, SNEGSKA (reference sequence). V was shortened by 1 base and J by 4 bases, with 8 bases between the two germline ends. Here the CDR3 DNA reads TGCAGTGCTAGAGTCTACGAGTACGAGCAGTACTTC. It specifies CSARVYEYEQYF.

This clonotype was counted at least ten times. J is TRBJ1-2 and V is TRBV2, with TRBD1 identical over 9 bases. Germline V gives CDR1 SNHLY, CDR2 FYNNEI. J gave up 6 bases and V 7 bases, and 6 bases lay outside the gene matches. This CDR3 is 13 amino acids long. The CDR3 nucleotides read TGTGCCAGCAACAGGGACAGGGACGATGGCTACACCTTC. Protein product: CASNRDRDDGYTF.

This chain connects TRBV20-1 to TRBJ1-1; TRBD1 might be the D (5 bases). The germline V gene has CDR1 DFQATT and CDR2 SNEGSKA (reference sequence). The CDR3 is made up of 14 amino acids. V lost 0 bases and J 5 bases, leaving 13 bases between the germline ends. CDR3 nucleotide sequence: TGCAGTGCTAGAGATGAAGCGGGGGGGACTGAAGCTTTCTTT. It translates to CSARDEAGGTEAFF.

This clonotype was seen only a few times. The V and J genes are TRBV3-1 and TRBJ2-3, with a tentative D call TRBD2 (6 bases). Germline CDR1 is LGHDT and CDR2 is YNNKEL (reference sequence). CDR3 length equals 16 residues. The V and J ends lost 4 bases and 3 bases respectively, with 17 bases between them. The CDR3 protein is CASSPLARLGTDTQYF. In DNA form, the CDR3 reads TGTGCCAGCAGCCCGCTAGCGAGGTTAGGTACAGATACGCAGTATTTT.

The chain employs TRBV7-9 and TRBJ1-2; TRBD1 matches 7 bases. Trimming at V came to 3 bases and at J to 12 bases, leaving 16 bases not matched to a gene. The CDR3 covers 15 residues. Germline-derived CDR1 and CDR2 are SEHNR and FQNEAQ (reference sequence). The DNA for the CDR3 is TGTGCCAGCAGCTTGTCAGCCACAGGGGAGTCTTACGACACCTTC. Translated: CASSLSATGESYDTF.

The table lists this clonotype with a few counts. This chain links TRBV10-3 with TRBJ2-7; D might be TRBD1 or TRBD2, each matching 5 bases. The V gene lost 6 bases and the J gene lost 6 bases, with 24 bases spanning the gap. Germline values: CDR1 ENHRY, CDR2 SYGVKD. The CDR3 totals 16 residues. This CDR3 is CAIRTSLLGTHSEQYF. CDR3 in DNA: TGTGCCATCAGAACATCCCTCTTGGGGACCCACTCCGAGCAGTACTTC.